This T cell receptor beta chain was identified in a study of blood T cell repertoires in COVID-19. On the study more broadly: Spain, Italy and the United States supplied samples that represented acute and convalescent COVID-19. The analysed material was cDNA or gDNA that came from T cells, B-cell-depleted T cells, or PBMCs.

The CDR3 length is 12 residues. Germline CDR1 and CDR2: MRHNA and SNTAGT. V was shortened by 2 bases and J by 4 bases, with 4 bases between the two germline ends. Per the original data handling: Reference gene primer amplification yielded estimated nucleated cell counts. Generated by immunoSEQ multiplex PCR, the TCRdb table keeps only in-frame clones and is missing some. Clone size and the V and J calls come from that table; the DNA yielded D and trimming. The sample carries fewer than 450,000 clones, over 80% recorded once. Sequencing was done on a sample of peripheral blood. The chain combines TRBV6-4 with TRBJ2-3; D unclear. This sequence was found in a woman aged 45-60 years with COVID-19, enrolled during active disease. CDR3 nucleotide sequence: TGTGCCAGCAGTGACGAGTCAGATACGCAGTATTTT. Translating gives CASSDESDTQYF.